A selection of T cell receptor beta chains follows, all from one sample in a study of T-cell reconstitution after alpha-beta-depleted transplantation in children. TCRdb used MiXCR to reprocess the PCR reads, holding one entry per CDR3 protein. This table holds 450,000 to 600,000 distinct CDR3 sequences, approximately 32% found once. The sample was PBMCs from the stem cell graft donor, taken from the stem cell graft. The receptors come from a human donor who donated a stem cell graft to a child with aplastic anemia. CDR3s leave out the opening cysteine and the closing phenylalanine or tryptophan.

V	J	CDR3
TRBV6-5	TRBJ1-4	ASSYEGQGAGKLF
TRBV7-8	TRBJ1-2	ASSLVVGGYGYT
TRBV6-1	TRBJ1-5	ASSPGPHRPQH
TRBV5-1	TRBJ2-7	ASSSSLNYEQY
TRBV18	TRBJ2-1	ASSPPEGVVYNEQF
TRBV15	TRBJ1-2	ATSRDRVGNYGYT
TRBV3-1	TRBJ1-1	ASSQSQGPTEAF
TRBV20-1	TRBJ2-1	SARAGGYEQF
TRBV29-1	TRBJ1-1	SATQGPVGVTEAF
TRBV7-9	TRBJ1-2	ASGKPDRVP
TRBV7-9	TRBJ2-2	ASTPMGQGDTGELF
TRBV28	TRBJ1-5	ASSYRSQGNQPQH
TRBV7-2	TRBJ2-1	AGKPRQGIFNEQF
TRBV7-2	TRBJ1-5	ASSRNPSLYSNQPQH
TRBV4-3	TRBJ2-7	ASSHEGTAAYEQY
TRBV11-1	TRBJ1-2	ASSSPWTGGILNYGYT
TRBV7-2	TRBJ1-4	ASSSHVAGRDTKLF
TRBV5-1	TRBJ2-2	ASSVSGRKPGELF
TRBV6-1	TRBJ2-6	ASSALGGTGGSGANVLT
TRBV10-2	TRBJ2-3	ASSAAAGTMADTQY
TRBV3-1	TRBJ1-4	ASSDRTGEKLF
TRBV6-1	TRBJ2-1	ASSPVGLGSSYNEQF
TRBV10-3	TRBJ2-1	AISDTSAEQF
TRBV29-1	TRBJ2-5	SVERRGGRETQY
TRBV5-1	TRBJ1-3	ASSLELTGGNTIY
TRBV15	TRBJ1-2	ATKGGLDYGYT